The rows below give T cell receptor beta chains drawn from one sample of a study of identifying expanded T cells in peripheral blood. Libraries were prepared by immunoSEQ multiplex PCR; TCRdb keeps only in-frame clonotypes and omits some of them. The top ten hold 3.5% to 5.5% of the sample, which has approximately 92,000 clones, about 85% seen once. Sequencing was performed on blood. These receptors were obtained from a person aged 18-69 years in good health. Both conserved end residues are part of each CDR3. Fields, in order: D gene, J gene, V gene, clone size, CDR3 protein, CDR3 DNA. The D gene is left open where the match is weak. Not every row has a clone size; where given, it reads once, few, many or a size class.

D: .
J: TRBJ2-3
V: TRBV7-2
size: few
CDR3: CASSLDTQYF
DNA: TGTGCCAGCAGCTTAGATACGCAGTATTTT

D: .
J: TRBJ2-2
V: TRBV29-1
size: .
CDR3: CSVEQGYTGELFF
DNA: TGCAGCGTTGAACAGGGATACACCGGGGAGCTGTTTTTT

D: .
J: TRBJ2-7
V: TRBV2
size: .
CDR3: CASRPGRYSYEQYF
DNA: TGTGCCAGCAGACCAGGTCGCTACTCCTACGAGCAGTACTTC

D: TRBD2
J: TRBJ2-3
V: TRBV10-3
size: .
CDR3: CATRTSGGTDTQYF
DNA: TGTGCCACCCGGACTAGCGGGGGAACAGATACGCAGTATTTT

D: .
J: TRBJ2-5
V: TRBV5-6
size: .
CDR3: CASSFRQTQYF
DNA: TGTGCCAGCAGCTTTCGGCAGACCCAGTACTTC

D: .
J: TRBJ2-5
V: TRBV7-2
size: .
CDR3: CASSRGFQETQYF
DNA: TGTGCCAGCAGCCGGGGATTTCAAGAGACCCAGTACTTC

D: .
J: TRBJ2-7
V: TRBV2
size: .
CDR3: CATKGGLTGDSYEQYF
DNA: TGTGCCACCAAGGGAGGCCTGACAGGCGATTCCTACGAGCAGTACTTC

D: .
J: TRBJ1-4
V: TRBV18
size: .
CDR3: CASSPPEGNRLKLFF
DNA: TGTGCCAGCTCACCACCGGAGGGAAACCGGCTGAAACTGTTTTTT

D: TRBD2
J: TRBJ2-7
V: TRBV7-2
size: .
CDR3: CASSPWGGTTYEQYF
DNA: TGTGCCAGCAGCCCTTGGGGAGGGACTACCTACGAGCAGTACTTC

D: TRBD2
J: TRBJ2-1
V: TRBV29-1
size: .
CDR3: CSVDGLAGHYNEQFF
DNA: TGCAGCGTTGATGGCCTAGCGGGACACTACAATGAGCAGTTCTTC

D: .
J: TRBJ1-2
V: TRBV7-9
size: .
CDR3: CASSLGGAEANYGYTF
DNA: TGTGCCAGCAGCTTAGGAGGGGCCGAAGCTAACTATGGCTACACCTTC

D: .
J: TRBJ1-2
V: TRBV6-5
size: .
CDR3: CASGLWGAPGYTF
DNA: TGTGCCAGCGGCCTTTGGGGGGCGCCTGGCTACACCTTC

D: TRBD1
J: TRBJ2-6
V: TRBV5-1
size: .
CDR3: CASSPRQGKSGANVLTF
DNA: TGCGCCAGCAGCCCGAGACAGGGGAAGTCTGGGGCCAACGTCCTGACTTTC

D: TRBD1
J: TRBJ1-2
V: TRBV19
size: .
CDR3: CASSMGFRGREDYGYTF
DNA: TGTGCCAGTAGTATGGGTTTCAGGGGGCGCGAGGACTATGGCTACACCTTC

D: TRBD1
J: TRBJ2-5
V: TRBV29-1
size: .
CDR3: CSVGDSGETQYF
DNA: TGCAGCGTTGGGGACAGTGGAGAGACCCAGTACTTC

D: .
J: TRBJ1-1
V: TRBV7-2
size: .
CDR3: CASSLALGGWGAFF
DNA: TGTGCCAGCAGCTTAGCGCTTGGTGGGTGGGGAGCTTTCTTT

D: .
J: TRBJ2-7
V: TRBV13
size: .
CDR3: CASSLFSAGHEQYF
DNA: TGTGCCAGCAGCTTGTTCTCGGCAGGGCACGAGCAGTACTTC

D: TRBD1
J: TRBJ1-2
V: TRBV9
size: .
CDR3: CASSPRQGGYTF
DNA: TGTGCCAGCAGCCCACGACAGGGGGGCTACACCTTC

D: .
J: TRBJ1-1
V: TRBV4-1
size: .
CDR3: CASSQEVARSEAFF
DNA: TGCGCCAGCAGCCAAGAGGTTGCCCGATCTGAAGCTTTCTTT

D: .
J: TRBJ1-1
V: TRBV10-3
size: .
CDR3: CASTAYSNTEAFF
DNA: TGTGCCTCGACCGCGTACTCGAACACTGAAGCTTTCTTT

D: TRBD1
J: TRBJ1-1
V: TRBV5-8
size: .
CDR3: CASSLDRGFTEAFF
DNA: TGTGCCAGCAGCTTGGACAGGGGATTCACTGAAGCTTTCTTT

D: TRBD1
J: TRBJ2-1
V: TRBV2
size: .
CDR3: CASRYGTGDNEQFF
DNA: TGTGCCAGCAGATACGGGACAGGGGACAATGAGCAGTTCTTC

D: TRBD1
J: TRBJ2-7
V: TRBV5-1
size: .
CDR3: CASSRGQGLIHEQYF
DNA: TGCGCCAGCAGCCGAGGACAGGGGTTGATCCACGAGCAGTACTTC

D: .
J: TRBJ1-1
V: TRBV5-6
size: .
CDR3: CASSLSDLEAFF
DNA: TGTGCCAGCAGCTTGTCAGACCTTGAAGCTTTCTTT

D: .
J: TRBJ1-2
V: TRBV4-1
size: once
CDR3: CASSQAGYGYTF
DNA: TGCGCCAGCAGCCAAGCCGGGTATGGCTACACCTTC

D: .
J: TRBJ2-2
V: TRBV5-1
size: .
CDR3: CASSLRTATSSTGELFF
DNA: TGCGCCAGCAGCTTGAGGACAGCTACGAGCTCCACCGGGGAGCTGTTTTTT

D: .
J: TRBJ2-1
V: TRBV4-1
size: .
CDR3: CASSQVGYSNEQFF
DNA: TGCGCCAGCAGCCAAGTCGGCTACAGCAATGAGCAGTTCTTC

D: .
J: TRBJ1-2
V: TRBV7-9
size: .
CDR3: CASSLRQGPLYGYTF
DNA: TGTGCCAGCAGCTTGCGGCAGGGCCCTCTTTATGGCTACACCTTC

D: TRBD1
J: TRBJ2-7
V: TRBV10-3
size: .
CDR3: CAIDRGVGEQYF
DNA: TGTGCCATAGACAGGGGGGTCGGCGAGCAGTACTTC

D: .
J: TRBJ1-5
V: TRBV10-3
size: .
CDR3: CAISESTGIQPQHF
DNA: TGTGCCATCAGTGAGTCAACGGGAATCCAGCCCCAGCATTTT

D: .
J: TRBJ2-7
V: TRBV6-5
size: .
CDR3: CASSPGTRRQEQYF
DNA: TGTGCCAGCAGCCCGGGAACACGACGGCAAGAGCAGTACTTC

D: .
J: TRBJ1-2
V: TRBV5-5
size: .
CDR3: CASSLRSGYGYTF
DNA: TGTGCCAGCAGCTTGCGGTCGGGGTATGGCTACACCTTC

D: .
J: TRBJ2-3
V: TRBV20-1
size: .
CDR3: CSAKSTDTQYF
DNA: TGCAGTGCTAAGAGCACAGATACGCAGTATTTT

D: TRBD1
J: TRBJ2-4
V: TRBV9
size: .
CDR3: CASSVMDRANIQYF
DNA: TGTGCCAGCAGCGTAATGGACAGGGCAAACATTCAGTACTTC

D: .
J: TRBJ1-2
V: TRBV19
size: .
CDR3: CASSIGGRSRGYTF
DNA: TGTGCCAGTAGTATAGGGGGCCGGTCCCGCGGCTACACCTTC

D: TRBD1
J: TRBJ2-5
V: TRBV5-1
size: .
CDR3: CASSLTPAGGQETQYF
DNA: TGCGCCAGCAGCTTGACCCCGGCAGGGGGCCAAGAGACCCAGTACTTC